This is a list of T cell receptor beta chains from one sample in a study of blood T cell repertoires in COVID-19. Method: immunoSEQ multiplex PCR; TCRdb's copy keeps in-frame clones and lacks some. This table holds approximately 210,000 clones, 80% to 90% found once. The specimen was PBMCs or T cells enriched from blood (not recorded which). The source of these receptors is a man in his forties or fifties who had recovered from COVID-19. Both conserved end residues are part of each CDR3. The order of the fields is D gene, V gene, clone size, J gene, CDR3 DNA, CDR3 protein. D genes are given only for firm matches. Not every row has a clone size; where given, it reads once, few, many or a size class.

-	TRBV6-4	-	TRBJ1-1	TGTGCCAGCAGTGTTGAGGCTGGAGGCACTGAAGCTTTCTTT	CASSVEAGGTEAFF
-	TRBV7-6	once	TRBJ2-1	TGTGCCAGCAGCTCAGACAGTGGAAACTACAATGAGCAGTTCTTC	CASSSDSGNYNEQFF
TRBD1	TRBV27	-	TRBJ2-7	TGTGCCAGCAGTTCGGGGACAGCAGATCTCGAGCAGTACTTC	CASSSGTADLEQYF
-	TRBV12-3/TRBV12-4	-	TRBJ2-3	TGTGCCAGCAGTGGCCGACCACATATGGGCTTT	CASSGRPHMGF
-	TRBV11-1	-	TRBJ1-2	TGTGCCAGCAGCTGGGGGCATGGCTACACCTTC	CASSWGHGYTF
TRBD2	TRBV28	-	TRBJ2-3	TGTGCCAGCAGTTCGACTAGCGGATCCCCCCGGCAGTATTTT	CASSSTSGSPRQYF
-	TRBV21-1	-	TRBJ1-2	TGTGCCAGCAGCAAAGTGGGAATAGAGGGGGCTAAGGGCTACACCTTC	CASSKVGIEGAKGYTF
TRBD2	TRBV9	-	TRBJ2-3	TGTGCCAGCAGCGCTGGACTAGCGGGAGCCGATACGCAGTATTTT	CASSAGLAGADTQYF
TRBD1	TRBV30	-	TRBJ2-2	TGTGCCTGGAGTGGACAGGGTGGGCCCGGGGAGCTGTTTTTT	CAWSGQGGPGELFF
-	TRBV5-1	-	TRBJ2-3	TGCGCCAGCAGCTTGTTTAGCGGAGGCACAGATACGCAGTATTTT	CASSLFSGGTDTQYF
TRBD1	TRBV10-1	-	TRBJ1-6	TGCGCCAGCAGTTCCGGGACAGCAAGTTCACCCCTCCACTTT	CASSSGTASSPLHF
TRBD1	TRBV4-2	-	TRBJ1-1	TGTGCCAGCAGCCAAGAGCTCGGGACAGGGAACACTGAAGCTTTCTTT	CASSQELGTGNTEAFF
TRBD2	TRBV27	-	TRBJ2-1	TGTGCCAGCAGTTTAAGGAGGGCGGGAGAAAGGTACAATGAGCAGTTCTTC	CASSLRRAGERYNEQFF